Sequencing of this T cell receptor beta chain was carried out in a study of monozygotic twins with inflammatory bowel disease. Notes on the study in general: Among the T cells, different subtypes could not be distinguished. IBD-affected twins scored below their healthy co-twins in TCRbeta diversity (inverse Simpson).

TCRdb reprocessed the 5' RACE reads and stores each CDR3 protein as one record, lacking DNA. Recorded for this sample: some 150,000 distinct CDR3 sequences. Germline V gene lookup returns CDR1 SQVTM and CDR2 ANQGSEA. CDR3 length: 11 residues. About this clonotype: The target antigen is unknown.

Staff drew a roughly 2.5 ml blood sample from each donor. Whole blood served as the source of total RNA, and no T cell sorting took place. Sample: blood. This TCR came from a human donor with ulcerative colitis or Crohn's disease, or a healthy co-twin of an affected twin (not recorded which). The V and J genes are TRBV29-1 and TRBJ1-5. The CDR3 loop reads CSVGSTWPQHF.